Listed below are T cell receptor beta chains from one sample, sequenced in a study of identical twins. MiXCR was run by TCRdb on the 5' RACE reads, yielding one entry per CDR3 protein. The sample has 350,000 or so distinct CDR3 sequences; roughly 9% are singletons. The sequencing input was naive T cells sorted from blood. These receptors were collected from a woman between 45 and 60 years old in good health. Each CDR3 is given with its conserved first and last residue. A D gene is named only where the DNA matches it firmly. Some rows mark clone size as missing; the rest say once, few, many or name a class of expanded clone.

V,size,D,J,CDR3,DNA
TRBV12-5,.,TRBD1,TRBJ1-1,CASGVTGVEAFF,TGTGCTAGTGGTGTGACAGGGGTCGAGGCTTTCTTT
TRBV11-2,.,.,TRBJ2-1,CASSLDGGQDRYNEQFF,TGTGCCAGCAGCTTAGATGGCGGTCAGGACAGATACAATGAGCAGTTCTTC
TRBV12-3/TRBV12-4,many,.,TRBJ1-4,CASSYVILATNEKLFF,TGTGCCAGCAGTTATGTAATCCTTGCAACTAATGAAAAACTGTTTTTT
TRBV9,few,.,TRBJ2-2,CASSFRGSTGELFF,TGTGCCAGCAGCTTCCGCGGGTCCACCGGGGAGCTGTTTTTT
TRBV5-1,.,.,TRBJ2-1,CASSPGPSSEQFF,TGCGCCAGCAGCCCCGGGCCCAGTAGTGAGCAGTTCTTC
TRBV7-7,.,TRBD1,TRBJ2-5,CASSWDRRETQYF,TGTGCCAGCAGCTGGGACAGACGCGAGACCCAGTACTTC
TRBV12-3/TRBV12-4,.,TRBD1,TRBJ2-1,CASTTGTGGGIRYNEQFF,TGTGCCAGCACCACCGGGACAGGGGGTGGGATACGCTACAATGAGCAGTTCTTC
TRBV12-5,many,TRBD2,TRBJ2-2,CASGFLAGNTGELFF,TGTGCTAGTGGTTTTTTAGCGGGGAACACCGGGGAGCTGTTTTTT
TRBV6-5,once,.,TRBJ2-6,CASSKGTAGANVLTF,TGTGCCAGCAGCAAGGGGACGGCTGGGGCCAACGTCCTGACTTTC
TRBV25-1,few,.,TRBJ2-2,CASSEYRGRDRGELFF,TGTGCCAGCAGTGAATATAGGGGCCGTGATCGCGGGGAGCTGTTTTTT
TRBV11-2,few,.,TRBJ2-1,CASSLEVHKDEQFF,TGTGCCAGCAGCTTAGAAGTGCACAAGGATGAGCAGTTCTTC
TRBV29-1,.,.,TRBJ2-7,CSVDVGPGEQYF,TGCAGCGTTGACGTTGGACCAGGCGAGCAGTACTTC
TRBV9,.,TRBD2,TRBJ2-1,CASSVPSGTSGEQFF,TGTGCCAGCAGCGTACCGTCCGGGACTAGTGGTGAGCAGTTCTTC
TRBV4-1,.,TRBD2,TRBJ2-6,CASSHSGRAVGANVLTF,TGCGCCAGCAGTCACAGCGGGAGGGCGGTTGGGGCCAACGTCCTGACTTTC
TRBV7-8,few,.,TRBJ1-1,CASSLGVRQWGPNTEAFF,TGTGCCAGCAGCTTAGGGGTCCGACAGTGGGGACCAAACACTGAAGCTTTCTTT
TRBV5-1,few,.,TRBJ2-3,CASSRAQAPDTQYF,TGCGCCAGCAGCCGTGCCCAGGCGCCAGATACGCAGTATTTT
TRBV5-6,.,.,TRBJ1-1,CASSLGPLGTEAFF,TGTGCCAGCAGCTTGGGACCATTGGGAACTGAAGCTTTCTTT
TRBV9,few,.,TRBJ2-3,CASSVGGWSADTQYF,TGTGCCAGCAGCGTAGGGGGGTGGAGCGCAGATACGCAGTATTTT
TRBV20-1,few,.,TRBJ2-3,CSANWAPGRVGDTQYF,TGCAGTGCTAATTGGGCCCCGGGCAGGGTTGGAGATACGCAGTATTTT
TRBV7-9,.,TRBD1,TRBJ1-1,CASSLSVGQGGTEAFF,TGTGCCAGCAGCCTCTCAGTCGGACAGGGTGGCACTGAAGCTTTCTTT
TRBV24-1,few,TRBD2,TRBJ2-5,CATSDRGGRRETQYF,TGTGCCACCAGTGACCGGGGGGGGCGGAGGGAGACCCAGTACTTC
TRBV10-3,few,TRBD1,TRBJ2-1,CAIRPDRGQFNEQFF,TGTGCCATCAGACCTGACAGGGGGCAATTCAATGAGCAGTTCTTC
TRBV3-1,.,.,TRBJ2-7,CASSQDQYGSYEQYF,TGTGCCAGCAGCCAAGATCAGTACGGCTCCTACGAGCAGTACTTC
TRBV4-2,few,TRBD2,TRBJ2-2,CASSQVGTSVPGELFF,TGTGCCAGCAGCCAAGTAGGGACTAGTGTCCCCGGGGAGCTGTTTTTT
TRBV19,few,TRBD1,TRBJ2-7,CASSTNRDSHYEQYF,TGTGCCAGTAGTACAAACCGGGACAGCCACTACGAGCAGTACTTC
TRBV20-1,few,TRBD2,TRBJ2-7,CSARETPGGSGEQYF,TGCAGTGCTAGAGAGACTCCGGGAGGTTCGGGCGAGCAGTACTTC
TRBV20-1,many,TRBD2,TRBJ2-3,CSATPTSGRADTQYF,TGCAGTGCTACACCCACTAGCGGGAGGGCAGATACGCAGTATTTT
TRBV3-1,few,.,TRBJ2-1,CASSQGRGSSYNEQFF,TGTGCCAGCAGCCAAGGGAGGGGGAGCTCCTACAATGAGCAGTTCTTC
TRBV29-1,many,.,TRBJ1-2,CSVTPRLSNYGYTF,TGCAGCGTTACTCCCCGACTGTCTAACTATGGCTACACCTTC
TRBV7-2,.,.,TRBJ2-7,CASSQDRSSYEQYF,TGTGCCAGCAGCCAAGACCGGAGCTCCTACGAGCAGTACTTC
TRBV12-3/TRBV12-4,.,TRBD1,TRBJ2-7,CASSYGQGRSYEQYF,TGTGCCAGCAGCTACGGACAGGGGCGCTCCTACGAGCAGTACTTC
TRBV29-1,many,.,TRBJ2-1,CSVAIQGSYNEQFF,TGCAGCGTGGCAATCCAGGGGAGTTACAATGAGCAGTTCTTC
TRBV6-6,.,TRBD2,TRBJ2-1,CASSYLTPGTSGWQFF,TGTGCCAGCAGTTACTTGACTCCCGGGACTAGCGGGTGGCAGTTCTTC
TRBV5-1,.,TRBD2,TRBJ2-2,CAPRTSHTGELFF,TGCGCCCCGAGGACTAGCCACACCGGGGAGCTGTTTTTT
TRBV5-1,.,TRBD1,TRBJ1-1,CASSPGQGETEAFF,TGCGCCAGCAGCCCCGGACAGGGTGAAACTGAAGCTTTCTTT
TRBV5-1,once,.,TRBJ2-3,CASSLDGDITDTQYF,TGCGCCAGCAGCTTGGATGGGGACATCACAGATACGCAGTATTTT
TRBV11-2,.,TRBD1,TRBJ2-5,CASSFASGTGNQETQYF,TGTGCCAGCAGCTTCGCATCCGGGACAGGGAACCAAGAGACCCAGTACTTC
TRBV2,.,TRBD2,TRBJ2-7,CASHPGTRSSYEQYF,TGTGCCAGCCATCCGGGGACTAGAAGCTCCTACGAGCAGTACTTC